This T cell receptor beta chain was documented in a study of cytomegalovirus exposure and HLA in healthy donors. Amplification used 60 Vbeta primers and 13 Jbeta primers. Repertoires were generated with immunoSEQ multiplex PCR, while TCRdb's copy carries only in-frame clones and drops some. Among about 160,000 clones, about three quarters were seen once, and the ten largest hold about 4.5%. This clone was counted once. The source of this sequence is a man in his late teens or twenties in good health and CMV-seropositive. Sequences were obtained from PBMCs.

The CDR3 sequence is CAWTESGEGLRGYTF. The CDR3 DNA is TGTGCCTGGACCGAATCAGGGGAAGGGTTGAGGGGCTACACCTTC. This rearrangement joins TRBV30 to TRBJ1-2; D perhaps matches TRBD1 (6 bases). V lost 4 bases and J 8 bases, leaving 23 bases between the germline ends. In germline, CDR1 is GTSNPN, CDR2 SVGIG (reference sequence). The CDR3 runs 15 residues.